A single sample is the source of the 12 T cell receptor beta chains below, sequenced in a study of blood T cell repertoires in COVID-19. Clones were sequenced by immunoSEQ multiplex PCR, and TCRdb holds only the in-frame ones, with some missing. In the table there are fewer than 130,000 clones, 65% to 90% of which are singletons. Input material: peripheral blood. These TCRs come from a woman aged 55-75 years with acute or convalescent COVID-19.

V usage is TRBV18 and J usage is TRBJ1-3; D ambiguous. This CDR3 comprises 16 residues. With 3 bases removed from V and 3 bases from J, the gap between germline ends came to 15 bases. Germline V gives CDR1 KGHSH, CDR2 LQKENI. The CDR3 is CASSPSVTPGGNTIYF. The CDR3 DNA reads TGTGCCAGCTCACCTTCGGTAACCCCAGGTGGAAACACCATATATTTT.

This chain connects TRBV5-4 to TRBJ1-2; D is possibly TRBD1 (6 bases). Trimming left V 4 bases short and J 0 bases short, with 13 bases between. Germline CDR1 SGHNT, CDR2 YYREEE (reference sequence). CDR3 length: 15 residues. This CDR3 is CASSRTGNPNYGYTF. The CDR3 DNA is TGTGCCAGCAGCCGAACAGGGAACCCTAACTATGGCTACACCTTC.

The chain employs TRBV18 and TRBJ2-5, with unresolved D. Trimming left V 6 bases short and J 1 base short, with 15 bases between. The CDR3 is made up of 15 amino acids. Germline V lookup: CDR1 KGHSH, CDR2 LQKENI. For the CDR3, the DNA is TGTGCCAGCTCCCAAACTGCGCCAGGCCAAGAGACCCAGTACTTC. Protein: CASSQTAPGQETQYF.

The V gene is TRBV5-6, the J gene TRBJ2-3; D possibly corresponds to TRBD2 (5 bases). CDR1 and CDR2 from the germline V gene are SGHDT and YYEEEE. This CDR3 is 18 amino acids long. V was pared by 0 bases and J by 6 bases, with 23 bases between. This chain's CDR3 is CASSLGQDYTSRADTQYF. CDR3 DNA sequence: TGTGCCAGCAGCTTGGGCCAGGATTACACCTCGAGGGCGGATACGCAGTATTTT. Looking up the rest from reference TRBV5-6 and TRBJ2-3 gives the full variable domain: DAGVTQSPTHLIKTRGQQVTLRCSPKSGHDTVSWYQQALGQGPQFIFQYYEEEERQRGNFPDRFSGHQFPNYSSELNVNALLLGDSALYLCASSLGQDYTSRADTQYFGPGTRLTVL.

This sequence joins TRBV4-3 and TRBJ1-1, with TRBD1 matching 10 bases. Losses at the gene ends were 4 bases for V and 8 bases for J; bases not matched to a gene: 16. The CDR3 loop spans 17 amino acids. Germline CDR1 and CDR2: LGHNA and YSLEER. The CDR3 here is CASSRTGTGVPQSEAFF. CDR3 coding DNA: TGCGCCAGCAGCCGCACCGGGACAGGGGTCCCACAGTCGGAAGCTTTCTTT.

The V and J genes are TRBV3-1 (or the pseudogene TRBV3-2) and TRBJ1-1; 9 positions match TRBD1. Trimming took 10 bases from V and 6 from J; bases not matched to a gene: 9. Looked up from germline, CDR1 is LGHDT and CDR2 is YNNKEL (reference sequence). The CDR3 sequence is 13 residues long. The CDR3 reads CATRDRARAEAFF. CDR3 bases: TGTGCCACAAGGGACAGGGCAAGGGCTGAAGCTTTCTTT.

The chain uses TRBV7-9 and TRBJ1-5; TRBD1 might be the D (5 bases). This CDR3 has 15 amino acids. V was shortened by 1 base and J by 8 bases, with 15 bases between the two germline ends. The germline gives CDR1 SEHNR, CDR2 FQNEAQ (reference sequence). The CDR3 DNA follows: TGTGCCAGCAGCTTAGGAGGTGGAGAAGGGGAGCCCCAGCATTTT. Translating it yields CASSLGGGEGEPQHF.

V usage is TRBV28 and J usage is TRBJ1-4, with a weak D call TRBD1 (5 bases). V was pared by 4 bases and J by 6 bases, with 6 bases between. This CDR3 comprises 12 residues. Per the germline V gene, CDR1 is MDHEN and CDR2 is SYDVKM. The CDR3 region has the DNA TGTGCCAGCAGTTCGGGGGATGAAAAACTGTTTTTT. Protein product: CASSSGDEKLFF.

This chain uses TRBV6-2 or TRBV6-3 with TRBJ1-5; D gene unclear. The CDR3 covers 13 residues. Deletions cut 5 bases from V and 2 bases from J, with 7 bases between. The germline CDR1 and CDR2 sequences are MNHEY and SVGEGT. DNA for the CDR3: TGTGCCAGCAGTACTTTTGGCAATCAGCCCCAGCATTTT. It translates to CASSTFGNQPQHF.

The rearrangement joins TRBV10-1 to TRBJ1-2; 9 nucleotides match TRBD1. CDR1 and CDR2 from the germline V gene are WNHNN and SYGVQD (reference sequence). V was clipped by 2 bases and J by 4 bases; unmatched bases: 8. The CDR3 spans 16 residues. The chain's CDR3 is CASSEQGTGQGYGYTF. DNA of the CDR3: TGCGCCAGCAGTGAGCAAGGGACAGGGCAAGGCTATGGCTACACCTTC.

In its sample, this clone was seen once. The rearrangement joins TRBV19 to TRBJ2-1, with 7 positions matching TRBD2. Germline V gene lookup returns CDR1 LNHDA and CDR2 SQIVND (reference sequence). This CDR3 is built from 14 residues. Unmatched junction bases numbered 2, after V lost 6 bases and J lost 0 bases. CDR3: CASRSSGSYNEQFF. For the CDR3, the DNA is TGTGCCAGTAGGTCTAGCGGCTCCTACAATGAGCAGTTCTTC. Complete variable domain (other parts from reference TRBV19 and TRBJ2-1): DGGITQSPKYLFRKEGQNVTLSCEQNLNHDAMYWYRQDPGQGLRLIYYSQIVNDFQKGDIAEGYSVSREKKESFPLTVTSAQKNPTAFYLCASRSSGSYNEQFFGPGTRLTVL.

The CDR3, as DNA: TGTGCCAGCAGCGGCCGGGGGACGGGGGCCTACGAGCAGTACTTC. Translated, it gives CASSGRGTGAYEQYF. The rearrangement links TRBV5-4 to TRBJ2-7; D might be TRBD2 (6 bases). Germline V gene sequence: CDR1 SGHNT, CDR2 YYREEE (reference sequence). This CDR3 region has 15 residues. V was trimmed by 4 bases and J by 2 bases, leaving 16 bases between them.